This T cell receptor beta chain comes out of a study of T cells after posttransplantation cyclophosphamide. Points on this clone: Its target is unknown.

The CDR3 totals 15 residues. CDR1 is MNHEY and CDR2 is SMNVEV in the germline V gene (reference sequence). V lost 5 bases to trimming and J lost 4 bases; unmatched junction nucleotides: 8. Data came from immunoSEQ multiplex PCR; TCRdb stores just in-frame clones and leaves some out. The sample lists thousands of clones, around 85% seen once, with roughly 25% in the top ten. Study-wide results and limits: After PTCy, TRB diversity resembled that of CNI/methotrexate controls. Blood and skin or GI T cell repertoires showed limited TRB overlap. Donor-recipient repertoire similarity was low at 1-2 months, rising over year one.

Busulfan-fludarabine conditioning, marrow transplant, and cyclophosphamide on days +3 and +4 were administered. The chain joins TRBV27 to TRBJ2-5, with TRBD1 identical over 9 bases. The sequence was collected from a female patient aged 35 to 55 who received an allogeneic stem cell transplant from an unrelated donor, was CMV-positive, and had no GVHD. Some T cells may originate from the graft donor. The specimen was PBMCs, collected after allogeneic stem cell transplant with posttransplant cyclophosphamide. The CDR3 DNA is TGTGCCAGCAGTCTGGGACAGGGAGCGGGAGAGACCCAGTACTTC. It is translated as CASSLGQGAGETQYF.